This T cell receptor beta chain came from a study of CD8+CD57+ T cells in acquired aplastic anemia. Study-wide background: The average for DNA from sorted CD4+ and CD8+ cells was about 2.9 ug. Study-wide results and caveats: The study identified about 30 CD8+ CDR3 sequences shared by patients and controls.

With regard to this clonotype: Its matching antigen is unknown. Sequence at one end of the junction differs from germline and may be a read error.

Genomic DNA, serving as template, underwent TCR beta VDJ and CDR3 profiling. TCRdb redid the calling of the reads with MiXCR, one entry per CDR3 protein. Of a few hundred thousand distinct CDR3 sequences in the sample, approximately 80% are singletons; the top ten hold roughly 42%. All sequencing subjects had displayed CD8+CD57+ cell expansion on flow cytometry. The CDR3 is 12 amino acids. Per the germline V gene, CDR1 is DFQATT and CDR2 is SNEGSKA (reference sequence). This chain uses TRBV20-1 with TRBJ2-7; D not resolved. The receptor comes from a human donor with aplastic anemia. The sequenced sample was sorted CD4+, CD8+, or CD8+CD57+ T cells (not recorded which) from PBMCs. The CDR3 DNA reads as TGCAGCGCTAGACATCCGGGCGACGAGCAGTACTTC. Amino acid sequence: CSARHPGDEQYF.